The T cell receptor (beta chain) described here comes from a study of cytomegalovirus exposure and HLA in healthy donors. Only in-frame clones appear in the TCRdb table, and some are missing; sequencing was by immunoSEQ multiplex PCR. The sample contains fewer than 200,000 clones, about nine tenths of which appear only once. General observations from the study: For most TCR sequences rarity was the rule, although some public TCRs occurred in many donors. A subsequent analysis found that TCR clusters from the first cohort also tended to co-occur in the approximately 130 validation repertoires, with approximately 95% of cluster scores above 0. Researchers reported that a few CMV-associated chains were confirmed in vitro as CMV antigen-specific.

Turning to this clone: No antigen is known for it.

V shed 2 bases and J 8 bases; nucleotides not matched to a gene: 5. Per the germline V gene, CDR1 is MNHNY and CDR2 is SVGAGI (reference sequence). The CDR3 covers 14 residues. Material for sequencing was PBMCs. The V call is TRBV6-6, the J call TRBJ2-1; 8 bases align to TRBD2. The clonotype originates from a woman aged 18 to 35 in good health and CMV-seropositive. This CDR3 is CASSYRREDDEQFF. The CDR3 DNA follows: TGTGCCAGCAGTTACCGGCGGGAGGACGATGAGCAGTTCTTC.